A selection of T cell receptor beta chains follows, all from one sample in a study of OX40 agonist ivuxolimab in advanced cancers. Measured with immunoSEQ multiplex PCR; TCRdb has only the in-frame clones, and not every one. The repertoire holds 77,000 or so clones, with over 70% as singletons. The sequences come from CD4+ or CD8+ T cells sorted from blood, collected in a trial of the OX40 agonist ivuxolimab. These receptors all stem from an adult with an advanced solid tumor such as melanoma, head and neck, liver or kidney cancer. The CDR3 runs from the conserved cysteine through the conserved F or W. A D gene is named only where the DNA matches it firmly. The size of a clone is reported for some rows only, either as once, few or many, or as a class for expanded clones.

TRBV4-1	TRBD2	NA	TRBJ2-4	CASSPEPGLAGLAAKNIQYF	TGCGCCAGCAGCCCCGAACCGGGACTAGCGGGACTCGCTGCCAAAAACATTCAGTACTTC
TRBV18	TRBD1	NA	TRBJ2-7	CASSQDRVKYEQYF	TGTGCCAGCTCACAGGACAGGGTAAAGTACGAGCAGTACTTC
TRBV5-6	NA	NA	TRBJ2-7	CASTQRKYYEQYF	TGTGCCAGCACCCAACGGAAGTACTACGAGCAGTACTTC
TRBV6-5	NA	NA	TRBJ2-7	CASSSLGGGHEQYF	TGTGCCAGCAGTTCCCTGGGGGGGGGCCACGAGCAGTACTTC
TRBV10-3	NA	NA	TRBJ2-1	CAISEWRGQNNEQFF	TGTGCCATCAGTGAGTGGAGAGGACAGAACAATGAGCAGTTCTTC
TRBV25-1	NA	NA	TRBJ1-1	CASSALLGVTEAFF	TGTGCCAGCAGTGCCCTATTGGGAGTCACTGAAGCTTTCTTT
TRBV15	NA	once	TRBJ2-3	CATKMGLDFTDTQYF	TGTGCCACCAAGATGGGGCTTGATTTCACAGATACGCAGTATTTT
TRBV6-6	TRBD2	NA	TRBJ2-7	CASSKLAGGYEQYF	TGTGCCAGCAGTAAACTAGCGGGAGGCTACGAGCAGTACTTC
TRBV14	NA	NA	TRBJ2-6	CASSRDIGLQSGANVLTF	TGTGCCAGCAGCCGGGATATAGGCCTACAATCCGGGGCCAACGTCCTGACTTTC
TRBV10-3	NA	NA	TRBJ2-3	CAIGRGADTQYF	TGTGCCATCGGCAGGGGGGCAGATACGCAGTATTTT
TRBV7-9	TRBD1	NA	TRBJ1-4	CASSLDRGHEKLFF	TGTGCCAGCAGCTTGGACAGGGGGCACGAAAAACTGTTTTTT
TRBV6-6	NA	NA	TRBJ1-4	CASSRGGEANEKLFF	TGTGCCAGCAGTAGGGGGGGGGAGGCTAATGAAAAACTGTTTTTT
TRBV7-9	NA	NA	TRBJ1-2	CASSSGQRHGYTF	TGTGCCAGCAGCTCGGGGCAGCGTCATGGCTACACCTTC
TRBV5-1	TRBD2	once	TRBJ2-1	CASHIAGVGNEQFF	TGCGCCAGCCACATAGCGGGGGTTGGGAATGAGCAGTTCTTC
TRBV4-3	TRBD1	NA	TRBJ1-6	CASSHGQGTDSPLHF	TGCGCCAGCAGCCACGGACAGGGGACAGATTCACCCCTCCACTTT
TRBV30	TRBD2	NA	TRBJ2-4	CAWSVPGLAVNIQYF	TGTGCCTGGAGTGTACCAGGACTAGCGGTAAACATTCAGTACTTC
TRBV7-3	NA	NA	TRBJ1-3	CASSSSNTGSGNTIYF	TGTGCCAGCAGCTCATCCAATACCGGTTCCGGAAACACCATATATTTT
TRBV10-3	TRBD1	NA	TRBJ2-6	CAIRDRASGANVLTF	TGTGCCATCAGGGACAGGGCTTCTGGGGCCAACGTCCTGACTTTC
TRBV7-2	NA	NA	TRBJ1-1	CASSLGGAVTEAFF	TGTGCCAGCAGCTTGGGAGGGGCCGTCACTGAAGCTTTCTTT
TRBV4-2	TRBD1	NA	TRBJ1-4	CASSQGEGTGDEKLFF	TGTGCCAGCAGCCAAGGGGAAGGGACAGGGGATGAAAAACTGTTTTTT